This T cell receptor (beta chain) was observed in a study of blood T cell repertoires in COVID-19. About the research overall: PBMCs, B-cell-depleted T cells, or T cells provided the cDNA or gDNA that made up the material.

As originally analysed: Amplification from reference gene primers served as the basis for estimated nucleated cell counts. Here immunoSEQ multiplex PCR was the method, and the copy in TCRdb shows in-frame clones only, minus some. That table supplies the V and J calls and clone size; D and trimming were determined from the DNA. The profile shows hundreds of thousands of clones, roughly 90% of them singletons. Those enrolled, adults aged roughly 18 to 89 years, came from about two dozen US areas. Cohorts were assigned according to the clinical history that participants reported. This CDR3 region has 17 residues. The germline CDR1 and CDR2 sequences are SNHLY and FYNNEI. J lost 8 bases, V lost 0 bases, and 11 bases had no gene match.

This TCR derives from a man between 60 and 75 years old who had recovered from COVID-19. Specimen: PBMCs or T cells enriched from blood (not recorded which). The chain joins TRBV2 to TRBJ2-3; 10 bases are shared with TRBD2. The CDR3 spells CASSEALRLAGVGTQYF. The CDR3 DNA sequence: TGTGCCAGCAGTGAAGCGCTTCGGCTAGCGGGAGTGGGTACGCAGTATTTT.